Below, 32 T cell receptor beta chains from the same sample are listed, as sequenced in a study of cytomegalovirus exposure and HLA in healthy donors. With 60 Vbeta and 13 Jbeta primers, the PCR was carried out. The data were produced by immunoSEQ multiplex PCR, yet TCRdb's version contains in-frame clones alone and is incomplete. The sample includes about 130,000 clones, more than 80% seen only once; the top ten take under 7.5%. Sequenced input: PBMCs. These TCRs come from a woman between 25 and 40 years old in good health and CMV-seropositive.

The V call is TRBV29-1, the J call TRBJ2-7; possibly TRBD2 for D (6 bases). Germline V gene data show CDR1 as SQVTM and CDR2 as ANQGSEA. The V end lost 6 bases, the J end lost 2 bases, and 26 bases lay between the germline ends. The CDR3 is 17 residues long. The CDR3 bases are TGCAGCGTCCGGCGGGAAGGAGAAGGCAGGATCGCCTACGAGCAGTACTTC. Its translation: CSVRREGEGRIAYEQYF.

The chain is built from TRBV5-1 and TRBJ2-1; TRBD1 matches 8 bases. The CDR3 consists of 14 residues. Looked up from germline, CDR1 is SGHRS and CDR2 is YFSETQ. Trimming at V came to 0 bases and at J to 8 bases, leaving 4 bases not matched to a gene. The CDR3 here is CASSLGTGIYEQFF. The CDR3, as DNA: TGCGCCAGCAGCTTGGGGACAGGGATCTATGAGCAGTTCTTC.

The V and J genes are TRBV27 and TRBJ2-7, with TRBD2 matching 7 bases. The CDR3 loop spans 16 amino acids. V lost 6 bases to trimming and J lost 7 bases; unmatched junction nucleotides: 18. Germline CDR1 reads MNHEY; CDR2 reads SMNVEV (reference sequence). The CDR3 protein is CASSPFIGRGQGEQYF. The CDR3, as DNA: TGTGCCAGCAGCCCATTTATAGGGAGGGGCCAGGGAGAGCAGTACTTC.

The chain combines TRBV2 with TRBJ1-1; D unclear. The CDR3 is made up of 13 amino acids. Deletions cut 5 bases from V and 1 base from J, with 8 bases between. The V gene's germline CDR1 is SNHLY and CDR2 FYNNEI. CDR3: CASSPGGNTEAFF. The CDR3 DNA reads as TGTGCCAGCAGTCCTGGAGGGAACACTGAAGCTTTCTTT.

This chain links TRBV2 with TRBJ1-2; perhaps TRBD1 as D (5 bases). The V end was cut by 1 base, the J end by 8 bases, with 20 bases between. The CDR3 contains 16 residues. Germline CDR1 reads SNHLY; CDR2 reads FYNNEI. DNA for the CDR3: TGTGCCAGCAGTGAAGAGTCCGAGTGGGGGGGTGGAGGCTACACCTTC. Translating gives CASSEESEWGGGGYTF. Looking up the rest from reference TRBV2 and TRBJ1-2 gives the full variable domain: EPEVTQTPSHQVTQMGQEVILRCVPISNHLYFYWYRQILGQKVEFLVSFYNNEISEKSEIFDDQFSVERPDGSNFTLKIRSTKLEDSAMYFCASSEESEWGGGGYTFGSGTRLTVV.

The chain links TRBV5-6 to TRBJ2-5, with 9 bases identical to TRBD2. CDR1 and CDR2 (germline): SGHDT, YYEEEE. Trimming took 0 bases from V and 5 from J; bases not matched to a gene: 8. This CDR3 is built from 16 residues. CDR3 region: CASSLGPGTSWETQYF. The CDR3 DNA sequence: TGTGCCAGCAGCTTGGGTCCCGGGACTAGCTGGGAGACCCAGTACTTC.

This chain links TRBV9 with TRBJ2-1, with 9 nucleotides matching TRBD1. Germline loops: CDR1 SGDLS, CDR2 YYNGEE. The ends lost 3 bases at V and 6 bases at J; junction bases unmatched: 7. The CDR3 runs 15 residues. CDR3 in amino acids: CASSASGTGTNEQFF. The CDR3 DNA reads as TGTGCCAGCAGCGCCTCCGGGACAGGGACCAATGAGCAGTTCTTC.

This clone was seen a single time. This chain joins TRBV27 and TRBJ1-2, with a tentative D call TRBD1 (6 bases). The V end was cut by 6 bases, the J end by 8 bases, with 13 bases between. Germline values: CDR1 MNHEY, CDR2 SMNVEV (reference sequence). The CDR3 length is 12 residues. For the CDR3, the DNA is TGTGCCAGCAGAACAGGGCCCGGGGGCTACACCTTC. It specifies CASRTGPGGYTF.

In this sample, this clone turned up once. V gene TRBV30 combines with J gene TRBJ2-1; D remains ambiguous. CDR1 and CDR2 from the germline V gene are GTSNPN and SVGIG (reference sequence). V was pared by 1 base and J by 0 bases, with 13 bases between. CDR3 length: 16 amino acids. The CDR3 protein is CAWSGRLLSSYNEQFF. The CDR3, as DNA: TGTGCCTGGAGTGGAAGACTGCTTAGCTCCTACAATGAGCAGTTCTTC. Combining the CDR3 with reference TRBV30 and TRBJ2-1 gives the whole variable domain SQTIHQWPATLVQPVGSPLSLECTVEGTSNPNLYWYRQAAGRGLQLLFYSVGIGQISSEVPQNLSASRPQDRQFILSSKKLLLSDSGFYLCAWSGRLLSSYNEQFFGPGTRLTVL.

The CDR3 DNA reads TGTGCCACCAGCAGGGGACTAGAGTATGGTTACGAGCAGTACTTC. Translated, it gives CATSRGLEYGYEQYF. The rearrangement links TRBV15 to TRBJ2-5; 8 bases map to TRBD2. The J call is in doubt because the DNA end fits TRBJ2-7 better. Germline lookup yields CDR1 LNHNV and CDR2 YYDKDF (reference sequence). The CDR3 spans 15 residues.

The genes are TRBV9 and TRBJ1-6; D remains ambiguous. The CDR3 is made up of 14 amino acids. Looked up from germline, CDR1 is SGDLS and CDR2 is YYNGEE. Trimming stripped 0 bases from V and 6 bases from J, with 7 bases between. This chain's CDR3 is CASSVDSGNSPLHF. In DNA, the CDR3 is TGTGCCAGCAGCGTAGACAGTGGTAATTCACCCCTCCACTTT.

This chain joins TRBV19 and TRBJ2-7; TRBD1 matches 9 bases. Germline-derived CDR1 and CDR2 are LNHDA and SQIVND (reference sequence). Trimming removed 5 bases from V and 6 bases from J; junction bases left unmatched: 11. This CDR3 has 15 residues. Here the CDR3 reads CASSGLTGGTAEQYF. The CDR3 nucleotides read TGTGCCAGTAGTGGACTGACAGGGGGGACCGCCGAGCAGTACTTC.

This sequence joins TRBV30 and TRBJ2-3; weak D call: TRBD1 (5 bases). This CDR3 is 15 amino acids long. The germline V gene has CDR1 GTSNPN and CDR2 SVGIG (reference sequence). Trimming removed 1 base from V and 0 bases from J, with 11 bases in between. Written as DNA, the CDR3 is TGTGCCTGGAGTGCTAGGACACCCAGCACAGATACGCAGTATTTT. This sequence encodes CAWSARTPSTDTQYF. Based on the CDR3 plus reference TRBV30 and TRBJ2-3, the full variable domain is SQTIHQWPATLVQPVGSPLSLECTVEGTSNPNLYWYRQAAGRGLQLLFYSVGIGQISSEVPQNLSASRPQDRQFILSSKKLLLSDSGFYLCAWSARTPSTDTQYFGPGTRLTVL.

The CDR3 reads CASGQNEQFF. The DNA of the CDR3 is TGTGCCAGCGGACAGAATGAGCAGTTCTTC. The chain links TRBV9 to TRBJ2-1; the D gene is possibly TRBD1 (6 bases). The germline V gene encodes CDR1 SGDLS and CDR2 YYNGEE. The CDR3 is made up of 10 amino acids. V was trimmed by 7 bases and J by 7 bases, leaving 6 bases between them. Complete variable domain (other parts from reference TRBV9 and TRBJ2-1): DSGVTQTPKHLITATGQRVTLRCSPRSGDLSVYWYQQSLDQGLQFLIQYYNGEERAKGNILERFSAQQFPDLHSELNLSSLELGDSALYFCASGQNEQFFGPGTRLTVL.

The chain combines TRBV18 with TRBJ2-2; D may be TRBD2 (5 bases). The germline V and J ends were trimmed by 2 bases and 1 base, with 8 bases remaining between them. The CDR3 is made up of 15 amino acids. Germline assignment: CDR1 KGHSH and CDR2 LQKENI. Here the CDR3 DNA reads TGTGCCAGCTCACCAGCCGGGGTGAACACCGGGGAGCTGTTTTTT. Translated, it gives CASSPAGVNTGELFF.

The chain has TRBV10-3 and TRBJ1-5; D may be TRBD1 (5 bases). CDR1 and CDR2 from the germline V gene are ENHRY and SYGVKD. The CDR3 runs 13 residues. V dropped 5 bases and J dropped 3 bases, with 8 bases sitting between them. In DNA form, the CDR3 reads TGTGCCATCAGTTCAGGGTTCAATCAGCCCCAGCATTTT. Translated, it gives CAISSGFNQPQHF.

CDR3 DNA sequence: TGCGCCAGCAGCTTGGACAGTATAAACACTGAAGCTTTCTTT. It is translated as CASSLDSINTEAFF. The chain has TRBV5-1 and TRBJ1-1; D unclear. This CDR3 has 14 amino acids. Between the trimmed V and J ends, which lost 0 bases and 2 bases, there was a span of 8 bases. Germline CDR1 SGHRS, CDR2 YFSETQ.

The rearrangement uses TRBV29-1 and TRBJ2-3; 9 nucleotides line up with TRBD1. This CDR3 comprises 17 residues. J gave up 4 bases and V 0 bases, and 11 bases lay outside the gene matches. Germline V CDR1 and CDR2: SQVTM, ANQGSEA. Written as DNA, the CDR3 is TGCAGCGTTGAAGATATTCTCGGACAGGGGAGGGCAGATACGCAGTATTTT. It encodes CSVEDILGQGRADTQYF.

The chain employs TRBV18 and TRBJ2-5; D perhaps matches TRBD1 (6 bases). V gave up 3 bases and J gave up 3 bases, with 8 bases separating them. The CDR3 covers 13 residues. The germline V gene has CDR1 KGHSH and CDR2 LQKENI. CDR3 protein: CASSPAGEETQYF. The CDR3 DNA follows: TGTGCCAGCTCACCTGCAGGGGAAGAGACCCAGTACTTC.

The chain uses TRBV6-1 and TRBJ1-5; D may be TRBD1 (6 bases). Trimming stripped 3 bases from V and 0 bases from J, with 15 bases between. Looked up from germline, CDR1 is MNHNS and CDR2 is SASEGT. The length of the CDR3 is 17 residues. The CDR3 loop reads CASSEGWGQNSNQPQHF. In DNA form, the CDR3 reads TGTGCCAGCAGTGAGGGGTGGGGGCAAAATAGCAATCAGCCCCAGCATTTT.

The rearrangement links TRBV6-5 to TRBJ2-7, with TRBD1 as a possible D gene (6 bases). CDR3 length equals 15 residues. V lost 5 bases and J 0 bases, leaving 14 bases between the germline ends. CDR1 is MNHEY, CDR2 SVGAGI, per germline. The CDR3 DNA reads TGTGCCAGCAGTAATCGACAGGACCCCTCCTACGAGCAGTACTTC. This translates into CASSNRQDPSYEQYF.

As concerns this clone: Other DNA sequences from this sample encode an identical CDR3 as well. This chain connects TRBV7-3 to TRBJ2-1, with 9 bases that match TRBD2. The J segment lost 0 bases and the V segment lost 5 bases, leaving 2 bases of the junction unmatched. The germline CDR1 and CDR2 sequences are SGHTA and FQGTGA. The CDR3 is 15 amino acids. CDR3 sequence reads: CASSLSGGSYNEQFF. In DNA, the CDR3 is TGTGCCAGCAGCCTTAGCGGGGGCTCCTACAATGAGCAGTTCTTC.

CDR3 in amino acids: CASSGEGAGLPQHF. DNA of the CDR3: TGTGCCAGCAGTGGAGAGGGGGCGGGGCTACCCCAGCATTTT. The gene calls are TRBV2 and TRBJ1-5, with 7 bases fitting TRBD1. The germline V gene encodes CDR1 SNHLY and CDR2 FYNNEI. Trimming removed 4 bases from V and 10 bases from J; junction bases left unmatched: 10. The CDR3 runs to 14 residues.

The J gene is TRBJ1-4, the V gene TRBV28; 9 nucleotides align to TRBD1. This CDR3 comprises 14 residues. The V gene end was trimmed by 3 bases and the J gene end by 6 bases; junction bases not matched to a gene: 2. Germline V lookup: CDR1 MDHEN, CDR2 SYDVKM. Written as DNA, the CDR3 is TGTGCCAGCAGTTTGACAGGGGGGGATGAAAAACTGTTTTTT. This codes for CASSLTGGDEKLFF. Combining the CDR3 with reference TRBV28 and TRBJ1-4 gives the whole variable domain DVKVTQSSRYLVKRTGEKVFLECVQDMDHENMFWYRQDPGLGLRLIYFSYDVKMKEKGDIPEGYSVSREKKERFSLILESASTNQTSMYLCASSLTGGDEKLFFGSGTQLSVL.

J is TRBJ2-7 and V is TRBV5-1; TRBD1 aligns across 9 bases. Trimming at V came to 0 bases and at J to 2 bases, leaving 3 bases not matched to a gene. The CDR3 is made up of 15 amino acids. Germline-derived CDR1 and CDR2 are SGHRS and YFSETQ. The DNA for the CDR3 is TGCGCCAGCAGCTTGGGGACAGGGGTTGCCTACGAGCAGTACTTC. Amino acids: CASSLGTGVAYEQYF.

This chain connects TRBV2 to TRBJ2-5; TRBD1 matches at 8 bases. The junction had 1 base not matched to a gene; V was cut back by 6 bases and J by 7 bases. The CDR3 extends over 11 amino acids. Looked up from germline, CDR1 is SNHLY and CDR2 is FYNNEI. DNA for the CDR3: TGTGCCAGCAGAGGACAGGGGACCCAGTACTTC. Amino acids: CASRGQGTQYF.

The chain uses TRBV2 and TRBJ1-2, with 9 bases fitting TRBD1. CDR1 and CDR2 (germline): SNHLY, FYNNEI. J was trimmed by 4 bases and V by 3 bases; bases with no gene match: 3. The CDR3 spans 14 residues. Written as DNA, the CDR3 is TGTGCCAGCAGTGACCGGACAGGGGCCTATGGCTACACCTTC. As protein: CASSDRTGAYGYTF. The full variable domain, in which reference TRBV2 and TRBJ1-2 provide the parts outside the CDR3, is EPEVTQTPSHQVTQMGQEVILRCVPISNHLYFYWYRQILGQKVEFLVSFYNNEISEKSEIFDDQFSVERPDGSNFTLKIRSTKLEDSAMYFCASSDRTGAYGYTFGSGTRLTVV.

The V call is TRBV7-9, the J call TRBJ1-1, with D perhaps TRBD1 (5 bases). CDR1 and CDR2 (germline): SEHNR, FQNEAQ (reference sequence). CDR3 length equals 17 residues. V was clipped by 2 bases and J by 0 bases, with 16 bases between them. In DNA, the CDR3 is TGTGCCAGCAGCTTAAGCCGCAGGGAACTAATGAACACTGAAGCTTTCTTT. This encodes CASSLSRRELMNTEAFF.

This clone was seen a few times. The chain couples TRBV7-2 to TRBJ2-7; the D is unclear. Germline CDR1 and CDR2: SGHTA and FQGNSA. V was trimmed by 5 bases and J by 3 bases, leaving 11 bases between them. The CDR3 runs to 13 residues. CDR3 amino acids: CASSQHIYYEQYF. The CDR3 region has the DNA TGTGCCAGCAGCCAACACATTTACTACGAGCAGTACTTC.

The rearrangement links TRBV5-1 to TRBJ2-1; TRBD2 might be the D (6 bases). V lost 3 bases and J lost 6, with 7 bases in between. The CDR3 is 12 amino acids. The germline CDR1 and CDR2 sequences are SGHRS and YFSETQ. In nucleotides, the CDR3 is TGCGCCAGCAGCTCGACTAGCAATGAGCAGTTCTTC. It encodes CASSSTSNEQFF.

This clone came up a few times. The V call is TRBV7-9, the J call TRBJ1-2; the D is unclear. In germline, CDR1 is SEHNR, CDR2 FQNEAQ (reference sequence). The V gene lost 1 base and the J gene lost 4 bases, with 7 bases spanning the gap. The CDR3 covers 13 residues. Written as DNA, the CDR3 is TGTGCCAGCAGCTTAGAGGAGCTCTATGGCTACACCTTC. It yields the protein CASSLEELYGYTF.

The V gene is TRBV6-5, the J gene TRBJ1-4, with D maybe TRBD1 (6 bases). CDR1 and CDR2 from the germline V gene are MNHEY and SVGAGI. The CDR3 contains 12 residues. V was pared by 7 bases and J by 6 bases, with 9 bases between. The CDR3 region is CASKGDHEKLFF. In nucleotides, the CDR3 is TGTGCCAGCAAGGGGGATCATGAAAAACTGTTTTTT.